This passage covers 25 T cell receptor beta chains from one sample sequenced in a study of T-cell memory formation after mild COVID-19. TCRdb called the 5' RACE reads again in MiXCR, with one record for every CDR3 protein. Of around 300,000 distinct CDR3 sequences listed, 7% to 10% are singletons. Sequencing used PBMCs or a T cell subset sorted from them (not recorded which). These TCRs come from a man aged 18-30 years who had mild COVID-19 (a few samples of this study predate the infection). Cell type and time point are not known.

The V call is TRBV15, the J call TRBJ2-5; D might be TRBD2 (6 bases). Looked up from germline, CDR1 is LNHNV and CDR2 is YYDKDF (reference sequence). CDR3 size: 15 residues. The ends were cut back, 9 bases at V and 1 base at J, with 18 bases in the middle. The CDR3 nucleotides are TGTGCCACGTCAATCCGGCGGGGCTTCCAAGAGACCCAGTACTTC. Translating it yields CATSIRRGFQETQYF.

This clonotype was counted ten times or more. This rearrangement joins TRBV7-2 to TRBJ2-1; possibly TRBD2 for D (6 bases). CDR1 is SGHTA and CDR2 is FQGNSA in the germline V gene. Deletions cut 5 bases from V and 4 bases from J, with 6 bases between. This CDR3 spans 12 amino acids. CDR3 DNA sequence: TGTGCCAGCAGCCGGGGGTACAATGAGCAGTTCTTC. Encoded protein: CASSRGYNEQFF. Supplemented by reference TRBV7-2 and TRBJ2-1, the full variable domain reads GAGVSQSPSNKVTEKGKDVELRCDPISGHTALYWYRQSLGQGLEFLIYFQGNSAPDKSGLPSDRFSAERTGGSVSTLTIQRTQQEDSAVYLCASSRGYNEQFFGPGTRLTVL.

This clonotype has more than one count but fewer than ten. This sequence joins TRBV10-3 and TRBJ2-1; a possible D gene is TRBD1 (5 bases). Trimming stripped 6 bases from V and 9 bases from J, with 24 bases between. The CDR3 runs 16 residues. Germline values: CDR1 ENHRY, CDR2 SYGVKD. CDR3 loop: CAISINNPKTVGEQFF. The CDR3 nucleotides read TGTGCCATCAGCATCAACAATCCTAAGACAGTCGGTGAGCAGTTCTTC.

The chain links TRBV6-5 to TRBJ1-1, with no clear D. CDR3 length: 14 residues. Germline V gives CDR1 MNHEY, CDR2 SVGAGI. Trimming cost V 5 bases and J 5 bases, with 15 bases left between them. CDR3 sequence (DNA): TGTGCCAGCAGTCGCCTGGGCGAGCGGACTGAAGCTTTCTTT. It encodes CASSRLGERTEAFF.

Here the CDR3 reads CAWNRGGTNEKLFF. The CDR3 DNA reads as TGTGCCTGGAACAGGGGTGGAACTAATGAAAAACTGTTTTTT. The chain has TRBV30 and TRBJ1-4; 7 positions agree with TRBD1. The length of the CDR3 is 14 residues. The germline V gene encodes CDR1 GTSNPN and CDR2 SVGIG (reference sequence). Trimming took 4 bases from V and 1 from J; bases not matched to a gene: 3.

This clonotype was detected only a few times. The J gene is TRBJ2-2, the V gene TRBV10-3, with 8 bases identical to TRBD1. In germline, CDR1 is ENHRY, CDR2 SYGVKD. This CDR3 is built from 17 residues. J lost 1 base, V lost 5 bases, and 9 bases had no gene match. The CDR3 here is CAISPLGDRMNTGELFF. The CDR3 DNA sequence: TGTGCCATCAGTCCCTTAGGGGACAGGATGAACACCGGGGAGCTGTTTTTT.

This clonotype was observed at least ten times. The gene calls are TRBV2 and TRBJ2-1, with D tentatively TRBD1 or TRBD2 (6 bases each). CDR1 SNHLY and CDR2 FYNNEI come from the germline V gene. This CDR3 contains 15 residues. V dropped 8 bases and J dropped 1 base, with 15 bases sitting between them. CDR3 DNA: TGTGCCAGCCGTAAGGAAGGGGGGTCCTACAATGAGCAGTTCTTC. It encodes CASRKEGGSYNEQFF.

The rearrangement uses TRBV29-1 and TRBJ2-7; 8 nucleotides match TRBD2. From germline, CDR1 is SQVTM and CDR2 ANQGSEA. J lost 1 base, V lost 6 bases, and 14 bases had no gene match. The CDR3 has 16 amino acids. The CDR3: CSVGGGTGVPSYEQYF. In DNA, the CDR3 is TGCAGCGTCGGGGGGGGGACTGGGGTCCCTTCCTACGAGCAGTACTTC.

This clonotype was seen only a few times. The gene calls are TRBV5-4 and TRBJ1-6, with D possibly being TRBD1 (6 bases). The CDR3 runs to 13 residues. V lost 5 bases, J lost 10 bases, and 13 bases lay in between. The germline V gene has CDR1 SGHNT and CDR2 YYREEE (reference sequence). Here the CDR3 reads CASRGEGGSPLHF. The CDR3 region has the DNA TGTGCCAGCAGGGGCGAGGGGGGGTCACCCCTCCACTTT. Full variable domain (outside the CDR3, taken from reference TRBV5-4 and TRBJ1-6): ETGVTQSPTHLIKTRGQQVTLRCSSQSGHNTVSWYQQALGQGPQFIFQYYREEENGRGNFPPRFSGLQFPNYSSELNVNALELDDSALYLCASRGEGGSPLHFGNGTRLTVT.

This clonotype was detected only a few times. This sequence joins TRBV19 and TRBJ1-5; D ambiguous. The CDR3 spans 16 residues. The germline CDR1 and CDR2 sequences are LNHDA and SQIVND (reference sequence). The V gene lost 0 bases and the J gene lost 2 bases, with 11 bases spanning the gap. The CDR3 DNA sequence: TGTGCCAGTAGTATAGACCAGTTCGGGCGCAATCAGCCCCAGCATTTT. Its protein is CASSIDQFGRNQPQHF.

On this clonotype itself: The junction and the germline gene differ at one end; a read error may be behind it. The rearrangement joins TRBV29-1 to TRBJ1-1; D unresolved. The CDR3 spans 11 residues. CDR1 is SQVTM, CDR2 ANQGSEA, per germline. CDR3 region: CSVDRNTESFF. CDR3 in DNA: TGCAGCGTTGACAGAAACACTGAATCTTTCTTT.

The V gene is TRBV20-1, the J gene TRBJ2-7; 9 bases are shared with TRBD2. The germline CDR1 and CDR2 sequences are DFQATT and SNEGSKA (reference sequence). The CDR3 loop spans 16 amino acids. V shed 5 bases and J 7 bases; nucleotides not matched to a gene: 18. The CDR3, as DNA: TGCAGTGCTGGTGAGAATCAGGCTAGCGGGGTAAGGGAGCAGTACGTC. It yields the protein CSAGENQASGVREQYV.

The V and J genes are TRBV4-3 and TRBJ1-2, with D possibly TRBD1 on 5 matching bases. The CDR3 runs 16 residues. Germline V gene data show CDR1 as LGHNA and CDR2 as YSLEER. V gave up 3 bases and J gave up 4 bases, with 18 bases separating them. Written as DNA, the CDR3 is TGCGCCAGCAGCCACCCCTCCCGGGGGATACTCTATGGCTACACCTTC. This translates into CASSHPSRGILYGYTF.

The gene calls are TRBV7-9 and TRBJ1-1; D is perhaps TRBD1 (5 bases). V was clipped by 8 bases and J by 11 bases, with 21 bases between them. Per germline, CDR1 SEHNR and CDR2 FQNEAQ (reference sequence). This CDR3 is 13 amino acids long. CDR3 bases: TGTGCCAGCTCAGGGCCGCTCAGCGGTGGCGCTTTCTTT. It specifies CASSGPLSGGAFF.

The CDR3 reads CASSNLGEDTQYF. Written as DNA, the CDR3 is TGTGCCAGCAGCAACCTAGGAGAAGATACGCAGTATTTT. The V call is TRBV5-4, the J call TRBJ2-3; the D is unclear. The CDR3 runs 13 residues. Germline V gene lookup returns CDR1 SGHNT and CDR2 YYREEE (reference sequence). V was pared by 4 bases and J by 5 bases, with 11 bases between.

This clonotype was counted a few times. The CDR3 protein is CASSVAGSDTQYF. CDR3 nucleotide sequence: TGCGCCAGCAGTGTCGCGGGGTCCGATACGCAGTATTTT. The rearrangement uses TRBV10-1 and TRBJ2-3, with D perhaps matching TRBD2 (6 bases). V shed 4 bases and J shed 6 bases, with 11 bases lying between them. Per the germline V gene, CDR1 is WNHNN and CDR2 is SYGVQD (reference sequence). The CDR3 runs 13 residues.

This clonotype has only a few counts. This CDR3 reads CATPGGSYGYTF. The CDR3 bases are TGTGCCACCCCCGGCGGGAGCTATGGCTACACCTTC. The gene calls are TRBV2 and TRBJ1-2; D gene unclear. Germline lookup yields CDR1 SNHLY and CDR2 FYNNEI. The CDR3 is 12 residues long. Trimming stripped 10 bases from V and 4 bases from J, with 13 bases between. The full variable domain, its missing parts supplied by reference TRBV2 and TRBJ1-2, is EPEVTQTPSHQVTQMGQEVILRCVPISNHLYFYWYRQILGQKVEFLVSFYNNEISEKSEIFDDQFSVERPDGSNFTLKIRSTKLEDSAMYFCATPGGSYGYTFGSGTRLTVV.

This clonotype came up a few times. This chain connects TRBV7-9 to TRBJ1-5; D perhaps matches TRBD1 (5 bases). With 1 base removed from V and 6 bases from J, the gap between germline ends came to 25 bases. CDR3 length: 19 residues. Germline V CDR1 and CDR2: SEHNR, FQNEAQ (reference sequence). CDR3 sequence reads: CASSLVRGSTGGVGQPQHF. As DNA, the CDR3 is TGTGCCAGCAGCTTAGTACGGGGAAGTACGGGGGGTGTCGGTCAGCCCCAGCATTTT. The entire variable domain, with the rest obtained from reference TRBV7-9 and TRBJ1-5, is as follows: DTGVSQNPRHKITKRGQNVTFRCDPISEHNRLYWYRQTLGQGPEFLTYFQNEAQLEKSRLLSDRFSAERPKGSFSTLEIQRTEQGDSAMYLCASSLVRGSTGGVGQPQHFGDGTRLSIL.

This clonotype was seen repeatedly, ten times or more. CDR3 protein: CSAKRRGHEQYF. In nucleotides, the CDR3 is TGCAGTGCTAAGAGAAGAGGGCACGAGCAGTACTTC. The chain recombines TRBV20-1 with TRBJ2-7, with D perhaps TRBD2 (5 bases). The CDR3 is 12 amino acids. Germline CDR1 is DFQATT and CDR2 is SNEGSKA (reference sequence). V was clipped by 4 bases and J by 5 bases, with 12 bases between them.

J is TRBJ2-3 and V is TRBV10-3; D may correspond to TRBD1 or TRBD2 (5 bases each). The CDR3 length is 16 residues. Germline CDR1 reads ENHRY; CDR2 reads SYGVKD. V lost 6 bases, J lost 2 bases, and 18 bases lay in between. The CDR3 protein is CAISPIPVGTTDTQYF. For the CDR3, the DNA is TGTGCCATCAGCCCGATTCCAGTGGGGACCACAGATACGCAGTATTTT.

This chain uses TRBV21-1 with TRBJ2-1. TRBV21-1 is shown as a pseudogene. The length of the CDR3 is 17 residues. CDR3 bases: TGTGCCAGCAGCAATGGACCGGACAGGGCTCGGTACAATGAGCAGTTCTTC. Translated, it gives CASSNGPDRARYNEQFF.

The chain joins TRBV20-1 to TRBJ1-1; 7 bases agree with TRBD1. This CDR3 has 13 amino acids. V was pared by 3 bases and J by 0 bases, with 1 base of the junction left unmatched. Germline-derived CDR1 and CDR2 are DFQATT and SNEGSKA (reference sequence). The CDR3 sequence is CSASTGVNTEAFF. DNA of the CDR3: TGCAGTGCTAGCACAGGGGTGAACACTGAAGCTTTCTTT.

A few counts support this clonotype. The gene calls are TRBV18 and TRBJ2-3; D is undetermined. The germline CDR1 and CDR2 sequences are KGHSH and LQKENI. The CDR3 runs 12 residues. Trimming stripped 0 bases from V and 6 bases from J, with 4 bases between. CDR3 loop: CASSPPVDTQYF. DNA for the CDR3: TGTGCCAGCTCACCACCGGTGGATACGCAGTATTTT.

This clonotype was detected only once. The gene calls are TRBV7-2 and TRBJ1-6; D uncertain. V shed 3 bases and J shed 0 bases, with 6 bases lying between them. The CDR3 consists of 15 residues. The germline gives CDR1 SGHTA, CDR2 FQGNSA. The CDR3 is CASSFQPSYNSPLHF. The CDR3 DNA is TGTGCCAGCAGCTTCCAGCCCTCCTATAATTCACCCCTCCACTTT.

The chain employs TRBV7-2 and TRBJ2-7; 7 positions agree with TRBD1. The junction had 5 bases not matched to a gene; V was cut back by 3 bases and J by 6 bases. The germline gives CDR1 SGHTA, CDR2 FQGNSA. The CDR3 loop spans 13 amino acids. CDR3 sequence reads: CASSFWSGGEQYF. CDR3 nucleotide sequence: TGTGCCAGCAGCTTTTGGTCAGGGGGCGAGCAGTACTTC.